The 22 T cell receptor beta chains listed next were all sequenced from one sample in a study of blood T cell repertoires in COVID-19. Sequenced by immunoSEQ multiplex PCR; TCRdb stores in-frame clones only, minus some. Here the sample spans around 250,000 clones, roughly 84% being singletons. Sequencing was carried out using peripheral blood. The source is a man in his fifties or sixties with active or convalescent COVID-19.

This clone was observed a few times. The V call is TRBV2, the J call TRBJ2-3; 9 bases line up with TRBD2. Germline CDR1 is SNHLY and CDR2 is FYNNEI. This CDR3 region has 17 residues. The ends lost 6 bases at V and 6 bases at J; junction bases unmatched: 16. The CDR3 loop is CASRRGASGVQEDTQYF. Written as DNA, the CDR3 is TGTGCCAGCAGGAGGGGGGCTAGCGGGGTTCAGGAGGATACGCAGTATTTT.

The rearrangement joins TRBV6-5 to TRBJ1-5, with a possible D match to TRBD1 (5 bases). V was pared by 6 bases and J by 0 bases, with 12 bases between. The germline gives CDR1 MNHEY, CDR2 SVGAGI. The CDR3 loop spans 15 amino acids. CDR3 residues: CASRRQPYSNQPQHF. Written as DNA, the CDR3 is TGTGCCAGCAGGCGACAGCCTTATAGCAATCAGCCCCAGCATTTT.

The chain couples TRBV11-2 to TRBJ2-7; 7 bases agree with TRBD2. The CDR3 is 17 residues long. Germline V gene data show CDR1 as SGHAT and CDR2 as FQNNGV. J was trimmed by 0 bases and V by 5 bases; bases with no gene match: 13. CDR3 bases: TGTGCCAGCAGCCTCACTTTAAGCGGGGCCGGCTCCTACGAGCAGTACTTC. This codes for CASSLTLSGAGSYEQYF.

The gene calls are TRBV4-1 and TRBJ1-4; D is perhaps TRBD1 (5 bases). This CDR3 is built from 14 residues. Germline loops: CDR1 MGHRA, CDR2 YSYEKL. Trimming removed 3 bases from V and 8 bases from J, with 13 bases in between. The chain's CDR3 is CASSQGPTEEKLFF. The CDR3 nucleotides are TGCGCCAGCAGCCAGGGGCCCACGGAGGAAAAACTGTTTTTT.

This rearrangement joins TRBV18 to TRBJ1-5, with D possibly being TRBD1 (6 bases). The germline V gene has CDR1 KGHSH and CDR2 LQKENI. V lost 3 bases and J lost 1, with 13 bases in between. This CDR3 comprises 16 residues. The CDR3 loop reads CASSPTGFVSNQPQHF. The CDR3 DNA sequence: TGTGCCAGCTCACCGACAGGATTTGTAAGCAATCAGCCCCAGCATTTT.

The sample holds a few counts of this clone. This rearrangement joins TRBV7-6 to TRBJ2-1, with TRBD2 matching 11 bases. There are 18 residues in the CDR3. J lost 4 bases, V lost 4 bases, and 12 bases had no gene match. The germline V gene has CDR1 SGHVS and CDR2 FNYEAQ. CDR3 coding DNA: TGTGCCAGCAGCTCGCTAGCGGGGGGAATGAATCAGTACAATGAGCAGTTCTTC. Translating it yields CASSSLAGGMNQYNEQFF. Together with reference TRBV7-6 and TRBJ2-1, the CDR3 gives the full variable domain: GAGVSQSPRYKVTKRGQDVALRCDPISGHVSLYWYRQALGQGPEFLTYFNYEAQQDKSGLPNDRFSAERPEGSISTLTIQRTEQRDSAMYRCASSSLAGGMNQYNEQFFGPGTRLTVL.

The V and J genes are TRBV5-1 and TRBJ2-3; TRBD2 might be the D (6 bases). Trimming stripped 4 bases from V and 2 bases from J, with 17 bases between. Germline loops: CDR1 SGHRS, CDR2 YFSETQ. The CDR3 covers 16 residues. Here the CDR3 reads CASSPKRDLVTDTQYF. CDR3 DNA sequence: TGCGCCAGCAGCCCGAAACGGGACTTGGTCACAGATACGCAGTATTTT.

This chain links TRBV6-5 with TRBJ2-2, with a weak D call TRBD2 (5 bases). The germline CDR1 and CDR2 sequences are MNHEY and SVGAGI. V lost 6 bases, J lost 1 base, and 9 bases lay in between. The CDR3 has 14 amino acids. For the CDR3, the DNA is TGTGCCAGCAGGGAGGACGGGAACACCGGGGAGCTGTTTTTT. It is translated as CASREDGNTGELFF.

The V call is TRBV13, the J call TRBJ2-7; 8 nucleotides align to TRBD2. Germline values: CDR1 PRHDT, CDR2 FYEKMQ (reference sequence). The J segment lost 1 base and the V segment lost 5 bases, leaving 13 bases of the junction unmatched. The CDR3 is made up of 17 amino acids. The CDR3 DNA sequence: TGTGCCAGCAGCCCCACAGGTGGCGGGGGGTCTTCCTACGAGCAGTACTTC. Protein product: CASSPTGGGGSSYEQYF.

This chain joins TRBV11-2 and TRBJ1-1, with unresolved D. Germline V gives CDR1 SGHAT, CDR2 FQNNGV. V lost 2 bases to trimming and J lost 4 bases, with 14 bases between them. The CDR3 sequence is 15 residues long. This CDR3 is CASSLSGTGGTEAFF. The CDR3 nucleotides read TGTGCCAGCAGCTTATCGGGCACGGGAGGCACTGAAGCTTTCTTT.

The CDR3 DNA reads TGTGCCAGCCCCGGCGGCGCGAGTGGAACTGAAGCTTTCTTT. Encoded protein: CASPGGASGTEAFF. V usage is TRBV5-8 and J usage is TRBJ1-1; D remains ambiguous. V lost 7 bases to trimming and J lost 5 bases, with 18 bases between them. The CDR3 is made up of 14 amino acids. From germline, CDR1 is SGHTS and CDR2 YDEGEE.

The V call is TRBV5-1, the J call TRBJ2-1; TRBD2 matches at 8 bases. This CDR3 is built from 16 residues. Germline lookup yields CDR1 SGHRS and CDR2 YFSETQ. Trimming at V came to 0 bases and at J to 2 bases, leaving 4 bases not matched to a gene. CDR3 region: CASSLAGTRTYNEQFF. The CDR3 bases are TGCGCCAGCAGCTTGGCCGGGACTAGAACCTACAATGAGCAGTTCTTC.

The gene calls are TRBV2 and TRBJ1-1; tentatively, D is TRBD1 (6 bases). The CDR3 runs to 14 residues. Trimming shortened V by 8 bases and J by 5 bases, and 18 bases separated the two germline ends. CDR1 SNHLY and CDR2 FYNNEI come from the germline V gene. The DNA for the CDR3 is TGTGCCAGCCAAAGCGGGGGGCTTATAACTGAAGCTTTCTTT. Translated: CASQSGGLITEAFF.

The J gene is TRBJ1-3, the V gene TRBV5-8, with 7 bases lining up with TRBD1. Losses at the gene ends were 0 bases for V and 3 bases for J; bases not matched to a gene: 3. This CDR3 contains 15 residues. CDR1 and CDR2 from the germline V gene are SGHTS and YDEGEE. The CDR3, as DNA: TGTGCCAGCAGCTTGGAAGGGGGCAGTGGAAACACCATATATTTT. This codes for CASSLEGGSGNTIYF.

J is TRBJ2-1 and V is TRBV7-6; unclear D gene. The CDR3 runs 16 residues. CDR1 SGHVS and CDR2 FNYEAQ come from the germline V gene. Trimming shortened V by 1 base and J by 0 bases, and 10 bases separated the two germline ends. The CDR3 DNA is TGTGCCAGCAGCTTAGTAGCTTCCAGCTCCTACAATGAGCAGTTCTTC. This encodes CASSLVASSSYNEQFF.

The chain links TRBV19 to TRBJ1-5, with D tentatively TRBD1 (6 bases). V was cut by 6 bases and J by 1 base, with 13 bases left in between. From germline, CDR1 is LNHDA and CDR2 SQIVND (reference sequence). This CDR3 has 15 amino acids. The CDR3 reads CASSRGGGSNQPQHF. The CDR3 DNA is TGTGCCAGTAGCAGGGGAGGGGGAAGCAATCAGCCCCAGCATTTT. The full variable domain, in which reference TRBV19 and TRBJ1-5 provide the parts outside the CDR3, is DGGITQSPKYLFRKEGQNVTLSCEQNLNHDAMYWYRQDPGQGLRLIYYSQIVNDFQKGDIAEGYSVSREKKESFPLTVTSAQKNPTAFYLCASSRGGGSNQPQHFGDGTRLSIL.

The rearrangement joins TRBV7-9 to TRBJ1-4; 7 positions agree with TRBD1. V lost 3 bases to trimming and J lost 7 bases; unmatched junction nucleotides: 14. The CDR3 consists of 17 residues. Germline loops: CDR1 SEHNR, CDR2 FQNEAQ (reference sequence). The CDR3 region has the DNA TGTGCCAGCAGCTTTTGGACAGGAACAGGGAGTGGTGAAAAACTGTTTTTT. It encodes CASSFWTGTGSGEKLFF.

This clone has only one observation. The chain has TRBV5-1 and TRBJ2-7, with D maybe TRBD1 (6 bases). Germline values: CDR1 SGHRS, CDR2 YFSETQ. The CDR3 sequence is 15 residues long. The V end was cut by 4 bases, the J end by 4 bases, with 18 bases between. The CDR3 DNA is TGCGCCAGCAGCCCCTTCCCAGGGGAGAGGTACGAGCAGTACTTC. The encoded protein is CASSPFPGERYEQYF.

This rearrangement joins TRBV7-2 to TRBJ2-1; 8 nucleotides agree with TRBD2. Germline assignment: CDR1 SGHTA and CDR2 FQGNSA. After removal of 4 bases from V and 5 bases from J, the junction contained 4 bases not matched to a gene. This CDR3 is built from 14 residues. The CDR3 region has the DNA TGTGCCAGCAGCTATCAGACTAGCGACAATGAGCAGTTCTTC. This translates into CASSYQTSDNEQFF. Full variable domain (rest looked up from reference TRBV7-2 and TRBJ2-1): GAGVSQSPSNKVTEKGKDVELRCDPISGHTALYWYRQSLGQGLEFLIYFQGNSAPDKSGLPSDRFSAERTGGSVSTLTIQRTQQEDSAVYLCASSYQTSDNEQFFGPGTRLTVL.

This clone appeared a single time. Other DNA sequences in the same sample also yield this CDR3. The chain uses TRBV15 and TRBJ1-2, with 11 positions matching TRBD1. Trimming cost V 1 base and J 4 bases; bases outside gene matches: 2. The germline CDR1 and CDR2 sequences are LNHNV and YYDKDF (reference sequence). CDR3 length: 15 residues. The CDR3 DNA follows: TGTGCCACCAGCAGAGGAGGGACAGGGGGCTATGGCTACACCTTC. Protein product: CATSRGGTGGYGYTF.

This clone has only one observation. The rearrangement joins TRBV19 to TRBJ2-3; 9 nucleotides agree with TRBD2. From germline, CDR1 is LNHDA and CDR2 SQIVND (reference sequence). The V segment lost 3 bases and the J segment 4 bases; nucleotides outside the gene matches: 5. The CDR3 spans 15 residues. The CDR3 spells CASSIRASGADTQYF. The DNA for the CDR3 is TGTGCCAGTAGTATCCGGGCTAGCGGGGCAGATACGCAGTATTTT.

This clone was picked up one time. This rearrangement joins TRBV30 to TRBJ1-6; the D gene is possibly TRBD1 (5 bases). Germline V CDR1 and CDR2: GTSNPN, SVGIG (reference sequence). V dropped 3 bases and J dropped 9 bases, with 18 bases sitting between them. The CDR3 has 15 amino acids. The CDR3 nucleotides are TGTGCCTGGAGCGTCCAGGCGCAGGGCTTTTCACCCCTCCACTTT. Translation gives CAWSVQAQGFSPLHF. Complete variable domain (other parts from reference TRBV30 and TRBJ1-6): SQTIHQWPATLVQPVGSPLSLECTVEGTSNPNLYWYRQAAGRGLQLLFYSVGIGQISSEVPQNLSASRPQDRQFILSSKKLLLSDSGFYLCAWSVQAQGFSPLHFGNGTRLTVT.